The 26 T cell receptor beta chains below all came from one sample that was sequenced in a study of T cell repertoires in cytomegalovirus infection. TCRdb reprocessed the reads with MiXCR, giving one entry per CDR3 protein. The table records about 920,000 distinct CDR3 sequences, 31% of them present only once. Their antigens are not known. Specimen: cultured CD8+ T cells from PBMCs, collected from culture after CMV antigen stimulation. Receptors were obtained from a human donor in good health (CMV status not recorded). Some clones in this sample may be carry-over from other donors' samples.

Only a few counts were recorded for this clonotype. The chain links TRBV20-1 to TRBJ1-2; no clear D. CDR3 size: 13 residues. CDR1 and CDR2 (germline): DFQATT, SNEGSKA (reference sequence). V dropped 0 bases and J dropped 2 bases, with 7 bases sitting between them. The CDR3 region is CSARDRANYGYTF. The CDR3 DNA is TGCAGTGCTAGAGATCGGGCAAACTATGGCTACACCTTC.

This clonotype has a handful of counts. This chain joins TRBV2 and TRBJ1-6; weak D call: TRBD1 (5 bases). V was shortened by 1 base and J by 0 bases, with 7 bases between the two germline ends. This CDR3 has 16 amino acids. Germline V gene lookup returns CDR1 SNHLY and CDR2 FYNNEI. CDR3 loop: CASSEGGSSYNSPLHF. CDR3 bases: TGTGCCAGCAGTGAAGGGGGGAGCTCCTATAATTCACCCCTCCACTTT.

This clonotype was observed many times. V gene TRBV7-8 combines with J gene TRBJ2-1; 9 bases agree with TRBD1. Germline-derived CDR1 and CDR2 are SGHVS and FQNEAQ. V dropped 3 bases and J dropped 5; count of bases not matched to a gene: 5. The CDR3 is 15 residues long. CDR3 DNA: TGTGCCAGCAGCTTCTCCGGGACAGGGCACAATGAGCAGTTCTTC. This sequence encodes CASSFSGTGHNEQFF.

This clonotype was recorded many times. The V and J genes are TRBV6-1 and TRBJ2-3; D is uncertain. The CDR3 consists of 16 residues. CDR1 and CDR2 (germline): MNHNS, SASEGT. The V end was cut by 1 base, the J end by 0 bases, with 11 bases between. CDR3 sequence: CASSEEGLFSTDTQYF. In DNA, the CDR3 is TGTGCCAGCAGTGAAGAAGGCCTCTTTAGCACAGATACGCAGTATTTT.

This clonotype has ten or more counts. CDR3 sequence reads: CASRPLAGDTDTQYF. Written as DNA, the CDR3 is TGTGCCAGCAGACCACTAGCGGGGGACACAGATACGCAGTATTTT. The gene calls are TRBV7-8 and TRBJ2-3; 11 bases are shared with TRBD2. This CDR3 region has 15 residues. The germline gives CDR1 SGHVS, CDR2 FQNEAQ. The trim removed 6 bases at V and 2 bases at J, leaving 4 bases unmatched.

This sequence joins TRBV15 and TRBJ1-5, with D possibly matching TRBD1 (5 bases). The CDR3 is made up of 14 amino acids. The V end was cut by 5 bases, the J end by 1 base, with 9 bases between. Germline V gives CDR1 LNHNV, CDR2 YYDKDF (reference sequence). CDR3 loop: CATSPDRSNQPQHF. The CDR3 region has the DNA TGTGCCACCAGCCCCGACAGAAGCAATCAGCCCCAGCATTTT.

This clonotype was counted many times. This chain links TRBV27 with TRBJ2-4; perhaps TRBD1 as D (6 bases). CDR3 length: 16 residues. The germline V and J ends were trimmed by 10 bases and 1 base, with 20 bases remaining between them. Per germline, CDR1 MNHEY and CDR2 SMNVEV (reference sequence). CDR3 nucleotides: TGTGCCATCTTAACTCGGACAGAGGTGGCCAAAAACATTCAGTACTTC. Its translation is CAILTRTEVAKNIQYF.

This clonotype was counted at least ten times. This chain joins TRBV12-3 or TRBV12-4 and TRBJ1-5; 7 positions agree with TRBD1. This CDR3 has 15 amino acids. J was trimmed by 12 bases and V by 5 bases; bases with no gene match: 16. This CDR3 reads CASSPTELRTGHQHF. DNA of the CDR3: TGTGCCAGCAGTCCGACAGAATTAAGGACAGGTCACCAGCATTTT.

This clonotype was recorded once. The chain links TRBV9 to TRBJ2-7; the D is unclear. V was trimmed by 0 bases and J by 0 bases, leaving 7 bases between them. This CDR3 comprises 14 residues. The germline gives CDR1 SGDLS, CDR2 YYNGEE. CDR3 sequence: CASSVGLNSYEQYV. DNA of the CDR3: TGTGCCAGCAGCGTAGGGCTGAACTCCTACGAGCAGTACGTC.

This clonotype was recorded a few times. The chain combines TRBV7-9 with TRBJ2-3, with 7 nucleotides matching TRBD1. This CDR3 has 15 residues. Germline V lookup: CDR1 SEHNR, CDR2 FQNEAQ (reference sequence). Unmatched junction bases numbered 15, after V lost 5 bases and J lost 10 bases. The CDR3 nucleotides are TGTGCCAGCAGCAGATTGAAGGGGGCGGAAGGGGCGCAGTATTTT. It translates to CASSRLKGAEGAQYF. Full variable domain (rest looked up from reference TRBV7-9 and TRBJ2-3): DTGVSQNPRHKITKRGQNVTFRCDPISEHNRLYWYRQTLGQGPEFLTYFQNEAQLEKSRLLSDRFSAERPKGSFSTLEIQRTEQGDSAMYLCASSRLKGAEGAQYFGPGTRLTVL.

This clonotype has only a few counts. The genes are TRBV7-8 and TRBJ2-1; TRBD1 matches 10 bases. Germline trimming cut 6 bases from V and 2 bases from J; bases unmatched to any gene: 7. Germline V gives CDR1 SGHVS, CDR2 FQNEAQ. The CDR3 spans 16 residues. CDR3 sequence (DNA): TGTGCCAGCAGATCTCGGGACAGGGGAACCTACAATGAGCAGTTCTTC. The encoded protein is CASRSRDRGTYNEQFF.

In this sample, this clonotype turned up many times. The V call is TRBV7-2, the J call TRBJ1-2, with D possibly TRBD1 on 6 matching bases. Germline V CDR1 and CDR2: SGHTA, FQGNSA. With 4 bases removed from V and 7 bases from J, the gap between germline ends came to 13 bases. This CDR3 is built from 13 residues. CDR3 in amino acids: CASSYLGGAGYTF. CDR3 in DNA: TGTGCCAGCAGCTACCTGGGGGGGGCTGGCTACACCTTC.

The chain joins TRBV7-8 to TRBJ2-7; D call uncertain. CDR3 length equals 12 residues. The V end lost 5 bases, the J end lost 5 bases, and 10 bases lay between the germline ends. CDR1 and CDR2 (germline): SGHVS, FQNEAQ. The CDR3 DNA reads as TGTGCCAGCAGCACCCGGATAGACGAGCAGTACTTC. Its protein is CASSTRIDEQYF.

Relative to its sample, this clonotype is medium-sized. At one end the junction does not follow the germline gene, possibly because of a read error. The V and J genes are TRBV4-1 and TRBJ2-2; 7 bases line up with TRBD1. CDR3 length: 16 residues. Germline CDR1 reads MGHRA; CDR2 reads YSYEKL. CDR3 sequence reads: CASSQGWDSITGELFF. Written as DNA, the CDR3 is TGCGCCAGCAGTCAAGGTTGGGACAGTATCACCGGGGAGCTGTTTTTT.

The CDR3 loop is CASTEGTGGGYGYTF. CDR3 sequence (DNA): TGTGCCAGCACCGAGGGGACAGGGGGCGGATATGGCTACACCTTC. The gene calls are TRBV6-1 and TRBJ1-2, with 12 bases matching TRBD1. The germline V gene has CDR1 MNHNS and CDR2 SASEGT. The CDR3 runs 15 residues. After removal of 7 bases from V and 5 bases from J, the junction contained 8 bases not matched to a gene.

This clonotype was found a few times. CDR3 in amino acids: CSVRGEGQLQETQYF. The CDR3 DNA reads as TGCAGCGTAAGAGGGGAAGGACAGCTTCAAGAGACCCAGTACTTC. V is TRBV29-1 and J is TRBJ2-5; tentatively, D is TRBD1 (6 bases). This CDR3 is 15 amino acids long. Trimming stripped 6 bases from V and 2 bases from J, with 19 bases between. Per the germline V gene, CDR1 is SQVTM and CDR2 is ANQGSEA.

This chain joins TRBV7-6 and TRBJ1-5; 12 nucleotides agree with TRBD1. Germline trimming cut 6 bases from V and 6 bases from J; bases unmatched to any gene: 6. The CDR3 covers 15 residues. Germline CDR1 SGHVS, CDR2 FNYEAQ. This CDR3 is CASSLGQGAFQPQHF. The CDR3, as DNA: TGTGCCAGCAGTTTGGGACAGGGGGCTTTTCAGCCCCAGCATTTT.

This clonotype was seen ten or more times. The chain couples TRBV27 to TRBJ1-4; D possibly corresponds to TRBD1 (5 bases). V lost 5 bases, J lost 0 bases, and 16 bases lay in between. CDR1 and CDR2 (germline): MNHEY, SMNVEV (reference sequence). CDR3 length: 17 amino acids. The CDR3: CASSRQNPGSTNEKLFF. CDR3 coding DNA: TGTGCCAGCAGTCGACAGAACCCAGGGTCAACTAATGAAAAACTGTTTTTT. Filled out from reference TRBV27 and TRBJ1-4, the complete variable domain reads EAQVTQNPRYLITVTGKKLTVTCSQNMNHEYMSWYRQDPGLGLRQIYYSMNVEVTDKGDVPEGYKVSRKEKRNFPLILESPSPNQTSLYFCASSRQNPGSTNEKLFFGSGTQLSVL.

This chain joins TRBV7-9 and TRBJ2-2; D is ambiguous. With 5 bases removed from V and 5 bases from J, the gap between germline ends came to 18 bases. The CDR3 spans 16 residues. Germline V gene sequence: CDR1 SEHNR, CDR2 FQNEAQ (reference sequence). This chain's CDR3 is CASSQMDGPGTGELFF. As DNA, the CDR3 is TGTGCCAGCAGCCAAATGGACGGTCCCGGGACCGGGGAGCTGTTTTTT.

This clonotype has just a few counts. This chain joins TRBV6-5 and TRBJ2-1; either TRBD1 or TRBD2 may supply D (6 bases each). V lost 6 bases and J lost 3, with 15 bases in between. The CDR3 extends over 15 amino acids. Per germline, CDR1 MNHEY and CDR2 SVGAGI. CDR3 protein: CASRGGRGLYNEQFF. The CDR3 DNA reads as TGTGCCAGCAGGGGCGGACGGGGGCTCTACAATGAGCAGTTCTTC.

In its sample, this clonotype was seen many times. The rearrangement joins TRBV27 to TRBJ2-7; unclear D gene. Germline V gene data show CDR1 as MNHEY and CDR2 as SMNVEV (reference sequence). Trimming took 5 bases from V and 3 from J, leaving 5 bases between them. The CDR3 totals 11 residues. The CDR3 here is CASSAGYEQYF. DNA of the CDR3: TGTGCCAGCAGTGCCGGCTACGAGCAGTACTTC.

The J gene is TRBJ2-3, the V gene TRBV19, with D possibly matching TRBD2 (6 bases). Trimming left V 3 bases short and J 0 bases short, with 7 bases between. The CDR3 spans 14 residues. Germline CDR1 and CDR2: LNHDA and SQIVND (reference sequence). CDR3 DNA: TGTGCCAGTAGTATCAGCGGGAGCACAGATACGCAGTATTTT. The encoded protein is CASSISGSTDTQYF.

V usage is TRBV2 and J usage is TRBJ2-1, with 10 positions matching TRBD2. Germline trimming cut 7 bases from V and 7 bases from J; bases unmatched to any gene: 7. Germline CDR1 and CDR2: SNHLY and FYNNEI. This CDR3 region has 14 residues. CDR3 sequence reads: CASTASGGRNEQFF. The CDR3 DNA follows: TGTGCCAGCACAGCTAGCGGGGGAAGGAATGAGCAGTTCTTC.

This clonotype was detected a few times. This sequence joins TRBV7-8 and TRBJ1-2, with unresolved D. The CDR3 has 14 amino acids. V shed 4 bases and J shed 5 bases, with 14 bases lying between them. Germline CDR1 and CDR2: SGHVS and FQNEAQ. The CDR3: CASSSSPRFYGYTF. Written as DNA, the CDR3 is TGTGCCAGCAGCTCCTCTCCAAGGTTTTATGGCTACACCTTC. The full variable domain, rest sourced from reference TRBV7-8 and TRBJ1-2, is GAGVSQSPRYKVAKRGQDVALRCDPISGHVSLFWYQQALGQGPEFLTYFQNEAQLDKSGLPSDRFFAERPEGSVSTLKIQRTQQEDSAVYLCASSSSPRFYGYTFGSGTRLTVV.

This clonotype was seen more than once but under ten times. The gene calls are TRBV7-9 and TRBJ1-6; 8 bases map to TRBD1. The CDR3 is made up of 15 amino acids. Germline values: CDR1 SEHNR, CDR2 FQNEAQ (reference sequence). Trimming took 5 bases from V and 10 from J; bases not matched to a gene: 10. In nucleotides, the CDR3 is TGTGCCAGCAGCCTAGAATGGACAGGGAAATCACCCCTCCACTTT. This sequence encodes CASSLEWTGKSPLHF.

This clonotype appeared many times. This chain links TRBV7-8 with TRBJ2-7; perhaps TRBD1 as D (6 bases). The length of the CDR3 is 15 residues. Trimming removed 7 bases at V and 0 bases at J, with 16 bases between. CDR1 and CDR2 from the germline V gene are SGHVS and FQNEAQ. The CDR3: CASTQGQRVSYEQYF. The CDR3 bases are TGTGCCAGCACCCAAGGACAGAGGGTCTCCTACGAGCAGTACTTC.